This T cell receptor (beta chain) was captured by sequencing in a study of T cells in Graves' hyperthyroidism and ophthalmopathy. Study observations and caveats: Blood shared most expanded thyroid clonotypes above 0.001. Ophthalmopathy, as predicted by the model, came a median around 6.7 months after the prediction. Separation of ophthalmopathy from stable hyperthyroidism was achieved by a 13 V-J model.

This clonotype was seen only a few times. Antigen specificity is unknown. Orbital computed tomography and thyroid ultrasound, together with serum TRAb and thyroxine and clinical symptoms, were used for diagnoses. This CDR3 is built from 13 residues. V lost 4 bases, J lost 2 bases, and 9 bases lay in between. CDR1 and CDR2 (germline): MGHDK, SYGVNS. Researchers amplified the TCR beta CDR3 regions from RNA transcripts. The HTBI primer set was used in a first-round RT-PCR of the TCR CDR3. TCRdb fed the multiplex PCR reads into MiXCR, producing one record per CDR3 protein. The profile shows 550,000 to 700,000 distinct CDR3 sequences, 35% to 55% of them singletons.

This clonotype was sampled from an adult woman with Graves' disease, either hyperthyroidism or ophthalmopathy (not recorded which). The sample consisted of peripheral blood or thyroid tissue (not recorded which). The rearrangement links TRBV25-1 to TRBJ2-7; the D gene could be TRBD1 or TRBD2 (5 bases each). CDR3 protein: CASSARDPYEQYF. DNA for the CDR3: TGTGCCAGCAGTGCCCGGGACCCCTACGAGCAGTACTTC.